These T cell receptor beta chains were read from a single sample in a study of shared clonotypes between healthy human individuals. Measured with immunoSEQ multiplex PCR; TCRdb has only the in-frame clones, and not every one. The sample lists around 610,000 clones; 95% to 97% were seen once. The specimen was naive CD8+ T cells sorted from blood. The origin of the receptors is a woman aged 30 to 39 in good health. CDR3s include the opening cysteine and the closing phenylalanine or tryptophan. The order of the fields is clone size, J gene, V gene, D gene, CDR3 DNA, CDR3 protein. The D gene is left open where the match is weak. Clone size is shown for a subset of rows, as once, few, many or a class of expanded clone.

NA	TRBJ1-1	TRBV5-4	NA	TGTGCCAGCAGCTTAGGACACCCGAACACTGAAGCTTTCTTT	CASSLGHPNTEAFF
NA	TRBJ2-7	TRBV20-1	NA	TGCAGTGCTAGTAAGTCCTACGAGCAGTACTTC	CSASKSYEQYF
NA	TRBJ2-7	TRBV6-6	NA	TGTGCCAGCAGGAATCCTAACGAGCAGTACTTC	CASRNPNEQYF
NA	TRBJ2-3	TRBV6-1	NA	TGTGCCAGCAGTGAATGGACAGTCCTCACAGATACGCAGTATTTT	CASSEWTVLTDTQYF
NA	TRBJ2-1	TRBV28	NA	TGTGCCAGCAGTTCCCCGGATTCCTACAATGAGCAGTTCTTC	CASSSPDSYNEQFF
NA	TRBJ2-3	TRBV19	NA	TGTGCCAGTAGTATCGGTAGCGCGGGCACAGATACGCAGTATTTT	CASSIGSAGTDTQYF
NA	TRBJ2-2	TRBV28	NA	TGTGCCAGCAGTTTGCTCCTGACAGGCCCGAACACCGGGGAGCTGTTTTTT	CASSLLLTGPNTGELFF
NA	TRBJ2-7	TRBV7-9	NA	TGTGCCAGCAGCTTAGGAGGGGGCTACGAGCAGTACTTC	CASSLGGGYEQYF
NA	TRBJ2-7	TRBV13	TRBD2	TGTGCCAGCAGCTCTTCTAGCGGGAGGGCGTCCTACGAGCAGTACTTC	CASSSSSGRASYEQYF
NA	TRBJ2-7	TRBV5-6	NA	TGTGCCAGCAGCCCGGGGTCGTTCGGCGAGCAGTACTTC	CASSPGSFGEQYF
NA	TRBJ2-5	TRBV9	NA	TGTGCCAGCAGCGTGGGGACCTCAGGGATAGGGGAGACCCAGTACTTC	CASSVGTSGIGETQYF
once	TRBJ2-1	TRBV4-1	TRBD2	TGCGCCAGCAGCCAACCAGGGACTAGCGCTACTAACAATGAGCAGTTCTTC	CASSQPGTSATNNEQFF
once	TRBJ2-3	TRBV29-1	NA	TGCAGCGTTGACCTATCGGACAAGAGCACAGATACGCAGTATTTT	CSVDLSDKSTDTQYF
NA	TRBJ2-5	TRBV7-9	TRBD1	TGTGCCAGCCTTAAGACAGGGGGGTCCCAGTACTTC	CASLKTGGSQYF
once	TRBJ2-2	TRBV5-4	NA	TGTGCCAGCAGCTTGGGCAGCGTGAACACCGGGGAGCTGTTTTTT	CASSLGSVNTGELFF
NA	TRBJ2-1	TRBV28	TRBD1	TGTGCCAGCAGTCATAGGACAGGCCTTATGGATGAGCAGTTCTTC	CASSHRTGLMDEQFF
NA	TRBJ2-7	TRBV28	NA	TGTGCCAGCAGTTTCTCTACTAGGGTTGATGTCTCCTACGAGCAGTACTTC	CASSFSTRVDVSYEQYF
NA	TRBJ1-1	TRBV7-9	NA	TGTGCCAGCAGCTTAGCAACAGGAACTGAAGCTTTCTTT	CASSLATGTEAFF
NA	TRBJ2-5	TRBV2	TRBD2	TGTGCCAGCAGTGAATTTTCTAGCGGGTCGATGGGGGGGAGTGAGACCCAGTACTTC	CASSEFSSGSMGGSETQYF
NA	TRBJ1-4	TRBV5-4	TRBD1	TGTGCCAGCAGCCCACAGGGGGCGAATGAAAAACTGTTTTTT	CASSPQGANEKLFF
NA	TRBJ2-1	TRBV27	NA	TGTGCCAGCAGTTTTCTTCCTATCTTCTCCTACAATGAGCAGTTCTTC	CASSFLPIFSYNEQFF
once	TRBJ2-1	TRBV14	TRBD2	TGTGCCAGCAGCCAACTAGCGGGAAACCCGACTTGGTCCTACAATGAGCAGTTCTTC	CASSQLAGNPTWSYNEQFF
NA	TRBJ2-3	TRBV7-2	NA	TGTGCCAGCAGCTTGGGACCAAAGACTAGCACAGATACGCAGTATTTT	CASSLGPKTSTDTQYF
NA	TRBJ2-3	TRBV9	NA	TGTGCCAGCAGCTCCAATGGGCTGGGCGATACGCAGTATTTT	CASSSNGLGDTQYF
NA	TRBJ2-3	TRBV6-1	NA	TGTGCCAGCCCCTCGTCACATACGCAGTATTTT	CASPSSHTQYF
NA	TRBJ2-5	TRBV11-2	TRBD2	TGTGCCAGCAGCTTATATACTAGCGGAAAAGAGACCCAGTACTTC	CASSLYTSGKETQYF
NA	TRBJ2-7	TRBV19	NA	TGTGCCAGTAGTATAGATCTAGGCAGAACCTACGAGCAGTACTTC	CASSIDLGRTYEQYF
NA	TRBJ2-7	TRBV6-6	TRBD1	TGTGCCAGCAGTTCCACAGGGGGCACGTACGAGCAGTACTTC	CASSSTGGTYEQYF
NA	TRBJ2-7	TRBV2	NA	TGTGCCAGCAGTGGAGGCAGGGTCCACGAGCAGTACTTC	CASSGGRVHEQYF
NA	TRBJ2-7	TRBV2	TRBD2	TGTGCCAGCAGTGAACCCTCAGCGGGAGAGTATCACGAGCAGTACTTC	CASSEPSAGEYHEQYF